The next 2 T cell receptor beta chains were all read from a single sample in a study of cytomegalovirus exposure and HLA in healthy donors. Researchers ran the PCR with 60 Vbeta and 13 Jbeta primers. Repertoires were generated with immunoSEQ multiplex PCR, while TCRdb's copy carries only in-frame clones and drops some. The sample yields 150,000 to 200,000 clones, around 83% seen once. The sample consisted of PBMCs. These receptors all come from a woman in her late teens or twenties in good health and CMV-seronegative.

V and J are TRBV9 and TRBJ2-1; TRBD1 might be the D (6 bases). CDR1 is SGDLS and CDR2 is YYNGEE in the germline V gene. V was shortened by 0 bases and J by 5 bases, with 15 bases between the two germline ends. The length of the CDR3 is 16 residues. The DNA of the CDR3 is TGTGCCAGCAGCGTAGAGGGGCAGGGGAATCACAATGAGCAGTTCTTC. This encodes CASSVEGQGNHNEQFF.

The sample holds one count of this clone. The CDR3 bases are TGTGCCAGCAGCAACTGGACTAGCAGGTCGATCGAGCAGTACGTC. As protein: CASSNWTSRSIEQYV. The genes are TRBV21-1 and TRBJ2-7; TRBD2 was called by the table and not checked on the DNA. TRBV21-1 is an annotated pseudogene. This CDR3 has 15 residues.